This T cell receptor beta chain was captured by sequencing in a study of naive and memory T cell subsets. Alpha and beta constant region primers primed reverse transcription for blood and skin samples. One entry per CDR3 protein results from TCRdb running MiXCR on the UMI-ligation and nested PCR reads. Here the sample spans about 18,000 distinct CDR3 sequences, roughly 9% being singletons. This clonotype showed up just a few times. Trimming removed 2 bases from V and 8 bases from J, with 22 bases in between. CDR3 length: 17 residues. From germline, CDR1 is SGDLS and CDR2 YYNGEE. The treatment is: skin biopsy from PPD injection site in Mantoux-positive individual. Cells were not sorted; total RNA input targeted about 1 to 1,100 ng. An oligonucleotide containing a UMI was ligated to the 3' end of TCR cDNA. Skin biopsies came from PPD injection sites in Mantoux-positive individuals.

The clonotype was recovered from an adult in good health. The starting material was skin, obtained from a tuberculin skin test site. This chain uses TRBV9 with TRBJ1-4; possibly TRBD1 for D (6 bases). The CDR3 spells CASSVGQSRGLGEKLFF. The CDR3 DNA sequence: TGTGCCAGCAGCGTTGGACAGTCTCGGGGTTTAGGAGAAAAACTGTTTTTT.